The 28 T cell receptor beta chains presented below share a single source sample, sequenced in a study of cytomegalovirus exposure and HLA in healthy donors. The PCR contained 60 Vbeta and 13 Jbeta primers. Some clones are missing from TCRdb's copy, which holds only in-frame ones; the method was immunoSEQ multiplex PCR. The data contain roughly 66,000 clones, roughly four fifths of them singletons. The sequenced material came from PBMCs. The receptors were gathered from a man aged 50 or older in good health and CMV-seronegative.

The chain employs TRBV10-1 and TRBJ1-1; no reliable D call. Germline lookup yields CDR1 WNHNN and CDR2 SYGVQD (reference sequence). The CDR3 is 13 residues long. V was clipped by 5 bases and J by 0 bases, with 7 bases between them. CDR3 sequence: CASSKTVNTEAFF. The CDR3 nucleotides read TGCGCCAGCAGTAAAACAGTGAACACTGAAGCTTTCTTT.

DNA for the CDR3: TGCGCCAGCAGCCAGGTTCGGGGCTCCTACGAGCAGTACTTC. Encoded protein: CASSQVRGSYEQYF. This chain uses TRBV4-1 with TRBJ2-7; perhaps TRBD2 as D (5 bases). The CDR3 is 14 amino acids. From germline, CDR1 is MGHRA and CDR2 YSYEKL. V gave up 3 bases and J gave up 0 bases, with 9 bases separating them.

This clone was seen more than once but under ten times. V gene TRBV10-3 combines with J gene TRBJ1-1; D not resolved. Germline V gene sequence: CDR1 ENHRY, CDR2 SYGVKD. CDR3 length: 14 residues. Trimming shortened V by 3 bases and J by 3 bases, and 11 bases separated the two germline ends. This chain's CDR3 is CAISDYVGDTEAFF. The CDR3 region has the DNA TGTGCCATCAGTGACTACGTCGGGGACACTGAAGCTTTCTTT.

The chain links TRBV5-1 to TRBJ1-6; 8 bases line up with TRBD1. Looked up from germline, CDR1 is SGHRS and CDR2 is YFSETQ. The CDR3 is 18 amino acids. The ends lost 0 bases at V and 0 bases at J; junction bases unmatched: 5. The DNA of the CDR3 is TGCGCCAGCAGCTTGGATGGACAGGGCAACTCCTATAATTCACCCCTCCACTTT. This codes for CASSLDGQGNSYNSPLHF. Based on the CDR3 plus reference TRBV5-1 and TRBJ1-6, the full variable domain is KAGVTQTPRYLIKTRGQQVTLSCSPISGHRSVSWYQQTPGQGLQFLFEYFSETQRNKGNFPGRFSGRQFSNSRSEMNVSTLELGDSALYLCASSLDGQGNSYNSPLHFGNGTRLTVT.

The CDR3 is CASSQGFASGNTIYF. The CDR3 DNA reads as TGTGCCAGCAGCCAAGGGTTCGCCAGTGGAAACACCATATATTTT. The chain combines TRBV4-2 with TRBJ1-3; no clear D gene. CDR3 length: 15 residues. Germline values: CDR1 LGHNA, CDR2 YNFKEQ. Trimming took off 1 base at V and 3 bases at J, with 10 bases between the two ends.

The V call is TRBV6-5, the J call TRBJ1-2, with D possibly being TRBD1 (5 bases). The CDR3 has 13 residues. In germline, CDR1 is MNHEY, CDR2 SVGAGI. The V and J ends lost 7 bases and 4 bases respectively, with 13 bases between them. This chain's CDR3 is CASTGRGRYGYTF. The DNA for the CDR3 is TGTGCCAGCACTGGAAGGGGTCGCTATGGCTACACCTTC.

The V call is TRBV7-2, the J call TRBJ1-4, with D tentatively TRBD1 (5 bases). This CDR3 spans 15 amino acids. Germline lookup yields CDR1 SGHTA and CDR2 FQGNSA. V was clipped by 5 bases and J by 5 bases, with 15 bases between them. The CDR3 region has the DNA TGTGCCAGCAGCATAAGGGGCCGGATAAATGAAAAACTGTTTTTT. It is translated as CASSIRGRINEKLFF. Variable domain in full (rest from reference TRBV7-2 and TRBJ1-4): GAGVSQSPSNKVTEKGKDVELRCDPISGHTALYWYRQSLGQGLEFLIYFQGNSAPDKSGLPSDRFSAERTGGSVSTLTIQRTQQEDSAVYLCASSIRGRINEKLFFGSGTQLSVL.

This chain uses TRBV18 with TRBJ1-2; the match to TRBD1 covers 8 bases. Trimming at V came to 6 bases and at J to 8 bases, leaving 11 bases not matched to a gene. The CDR3 consists of 14 residues. From germline, CDR1 is KGHSH and CDR2 LQKENI. CDR3 sequence (DNA): TGTGCCAGCTCCCAAGCCGGGACAGGTGGGGGCTACACCTTC. Protein sequence: CASSQAGTGGGYTF.

This clone was recorded only once. The chain has TRBV28 and TRBJ1-4; D is perhaps TRBD1 (6 bases). The germline CDR1 and CDR2 sequences are MDHEN and SYDVKM. V lost 6 bases and J 3 bases, leaving 14 bases between the germline ends. The CDR3 totals 15 residues. CDR3: CASRTDRTPNEKLFF. Here the CDR3 DNA reads TGTGCCAGCAGGACTGACAGGACCCCTAATGAAAAACTGTTTTTT.

The genes are TRBV27 and TRBJ2-7; 12 bases agree with TRBD2. The CDR3 length is 14 residues. The germline V gene encodes CDR1 MNHEY and CDR2 SMNVEV (reference sequence). Unmatched junction bases numbered 9, after V lost 6 bases and J lost 9 bases. The CDR3 nucleotides read TGTGCCAGCAGGACTAGCGGGAGTATTTCGGTGCAGTACTTC. It encodes CASRTSGSISVQYF.

The chain carries TRBV7-3 and TRBJ2-7; D may be TRBD2 (6 bases). CDR1 is SGHTA, CDR2 FQGTGA, per germline. The V and J ends lost 2 bases and 4 bases respectively, with 9 bases between them. This CDR3 contains 13 residues. In DNA, the CDR3 is TGTGCCAGCAGCTTATGGGCGGGATACGAGCAGTACTTC. This translates into CASSLWAGYEQYF.

The rearrangement links TRBV6-5 to TRBJ1-1, with 9 bases aligning to TRBD1. The CDR3 runs 16 residues. The V gene end was trimmed by 4 bases and the J gene end by 1 base; junction bases not matched to a gene: 7. CDR1 MNHEY and CDR2 SVGAGI come from the germline V gene. The CDR3 is CASSSGTGRKNTEAFF. The CDR3 region has the DNA TGTGCCAGCAGTTCAGGGACAGGGAGGAAGAACACTGAAGCTTTCTTT.

This clone was detected once. V and J are TRBV7-8 and TRBJ1-5; D unclear. Germline CDR1 is SGHVS and CDR2 is FQNEAQ. The CDR3 is made up of 17 amino acids. V was clipped by 2 bases and J by 4 bases, with 18 bases between them. The CDR3, as DNA: TGTGCCAGCAGCTTACCCAGGAGGGAGAAGGTAAATCAGCCCCAGCATTTT. As protein: CASSLPRREKVNQPQHF.

The chain carries TRBV7-2 and TRBJ1-2, with D possibly being TRBD1 (5 bases). Germline V gene sequence: CDR1 SGHTA, CDR2 FQGNSA. The CDR3 has 15 amino acids. The V end was cut by 5 bases, the J end by 4 bases, with 17 bases between. CDR3 protein: CASSRSKTEVYGYTF. Written as DNA, the CDR3 is TGTGCCAGCAGCCGATCTAAGACAGAAGTCTATGGCTACACCTTC.

The V and J genes are TRBV5-6 and TRBJ2-1, with unresolved D. The germline V gene has CDR1 SGHDT and CDR2 YYEEEE. The V gene lost 0 bases and the J gene lost 6 bases, with 7 bases spanning the gap. CDR3 size: 13 residues. The CDR3 nucleotides read TGTGCCAGCAGCTTGGTGGGCTCCAATGAGCAGTTCTTC. Encoded protein: CASSLVGSNEQFF.

The V gene is TRBV9, the J gene TRBJ1-4; the match to TRBD1 covers 7 bases. The V segment lost 0 bases and the J segment 4 bases; nucleotides outside the gene matches: 6. There are 16 residues in the CDR3. Per the germline V gene, CDR1 is SGDLS and CDR2 is YYNGEE. Here the CDR3 DNA reads TGTGCCAGCAGCGTAGGACAGGGCCCATTTAATGAAAAACTGTTTTTT. It translates to CASSVGQGPFNEKLFF.

This chain's CDR3 is CARSLSGGLVEKLFF. In nucleotides, the CDR3 is TGTGCCAGAAGCTTGTCAGGGGGCCTCGTTGAAAAACTGTTTTTT. The gene calls are TRBV5-3 and TRBJ1-4, with 8 bases identical to TRBD1. TRBV5-3 is designated an ORF whose function remains uncertain. The V gene end was trimmed by 1 base and the J gene end by 7 bases; junction bases not matched to a gene: 6. CDR3 length: 15 amino acids.

CDR3 coding DNA: TGTGCCAGCAGAATTGCCCTATACAGGGAAAAACTGTTTTTT. Translating it yields CASRIALYREKLFF. The V gene is TRBV2, the J gene TRBJ1-4; maybe TRBD1 (5 bases). The germline gives CDR1 SNHLY, CDR2 FYNNEI. V was trimmed by 6 bases and J by 8 bases, leaving 16 bases between them. The CDR3 consists of 14 residues.

This chain uses TRBV7-2 with TRBJ1-1, with 8 bases aligning to TRBD1. The V and J ends lost 3 bases and 5 bases, in that order; junction bases with no gene match: 5. CDR1 and CDR2 from the germline V gene are SGHTA and FQGNSA. The CDR3 is 14 residues long. The CDR3 loop reads CASSFGQGWTEAFF. In DNA, the CDR3 is TGTGCCAGCAGCTTTGGACAGGGTTGGACTGAAGCTTTCTTT.

The V and J genes are TRBV19 and TRBJ1-1, with D unresolved. Germline lookup yields CDR1 LNHDA and CDR2 SQIVND (reference sequence). Trimming shortened V by 6 bases and J by 2 bases, and 7 bases separated the two germline ends. The CDR3 has 12 amino acids. Here the CDR3 reads CASSEINTEAFF. CDR3 nucleotides: TGTGCCAGTAGCGAGATAAACACTGAAGCTTTCTTT.

The chain is built from TRBV9 and TRBJ1-1, with D perhaps TRBD1 (6 bases). Germline loops: CDR1 SGDLS, CDR2 YYNGEE. The CDR3 runs to 12 residues. Trimming shortened V by 3 bases and J by 12 bases, and 15 bases separated the two germline ends. This CDR3 is CASSAGGQVSFF. In DNA, the CDR3 is TGTGCCAGCAGCGCCGGGGGGCAGGTATCTTTCTTT.

The chain is built from TRBV30 and TRBJ2-3; the D gene is possibly TRBD1 (5 bases). The CDR3 is 13 residues long. From germline, CDR1 is GTSNPN and CDR2 SVGIG (reference sequence). The V end was cut by 0 bases, the J end by 11 bases, with 15 bases between. The CDR3 is CAWSVIVDTVQYF. DNA of the CDR3: TGTGCCTGGAGTGTGATCGTGGACACTGTGCAGTATTTT.

The chain joins TRBV5-1 to TRBJ2-3; 9 nucleotides line up with TRBD2. V was clipped by 0 bases and J by 3 bases; unmatched bases: 5. In germline, CDR1 is SGHRS, CDR2 YFSETQ. This CDR3 comprises 16 residues. The CDR3 nucleotides read TGCGCCAGCAGCTTGGGCGGGGGGGCACGAACAGATACGCAGTATTTT. Translation gives CASSLGGGARTDTQYF.

The rearrangement joins TRBV7-2 to TRBJ2-1, with 7 bases aligning to TRBD1. The CDR3 runs to 14 residues. The trim removed 0 bases at V and 9 bases at J, leaving 5 bases unmatched. CDR1 and CDR2 (germline): SGHTA, FQGNSA. CDR3 DNA sequence: TGTGCCAGCAGCTTAGCAGACAGGGCGGGTGAGCAGTTCTTC. Its translation is CASSLADRAGEQFF. Based on the CDR3 plus reference TRBV7-2 and TRBJ2-1, the full variable domain is GAGVSQSPSNKVTEKGKDVELRCDPISGHTALYWYRQSLGQGLEFLIYFQGNSAPDKSGLPSDRFSAERTGGSVSTLTIQRTQQEDSAVYLCASSLADRAGEQFFGPGTRLTVL.

V and J are TRBV29-1 and TRBJ2-2; D ambiguous. The germline V gene has CDR1 SQVTM and CDR2 ANQGSEA. V was clipped by 4 bases and J by 0 bases, with 3 bases between them. The CDR3 covers 12 residues. The CDR3 protein is CSVVTNTGELFF. CDR3 nucleotides: TGCAGCGTTGTAACGAACACCGGGGAGCTGTTTTTT.

This chain uses TRBV29-1 with TRBJ1-1; 7 bases are shared with TRBD1. The CDR3 spans 13 residues. CDR1 and CDR2 from the germline V gene are SQVTM and ANQGSEA. Trimming at V came to 6 bases and at J to 4 bases, leaving 8 bases not matched to a gene. The CDR3 reads CSVEGQTSTEAFF. For the CDR3, the DNA is TGCAGCGTAGAGGGACAGACGAGCACTGAAGCTTTCTTT.

The chain links TRBV19 to TRBJ1-2; 8 bases line up with TRBD1. Per the germline V gene, CDR1 is LNHDA and CDR2 is SQIVND (reference sequence). CDR3 length equals 14 residues. V shed 7 bases, J shed 4 bases, and the junction held 8 bases outside the gene matches. In DNA form, the CDR3 reads TGTGCCAGTAACCCTCGGACAGGGTTCTATGGCTACACCTTC. Translated, it gives CASNPRTGFYGYTF.

V usage is TRBV6-5 and J usage is TRBJ2-7; D possibly corresponds to TRBD2 (6 bases). CDR1 is MNHEY, CDR2 SVGAGI, per germline. The CDR3 runs to 13 residues. The V end lost 8 bases, the J end lost 0 bases, and 11 bases lay between the germline ends. Written as DNA, the CDR3 is TGTGCCAGCGCCGCGGACTACTCCTACGAGCAGTACTTC. It encodes CASAADYSYEQYF.